This T cell receptor (beta chain) is drawn from a study of control samples from healthy donors and cancer patients. The CDR3 is 12 residues long. Trimming pared 7 bases from V and 4 bases from J, leaving 5 bases between. Germline V gene sequence: CDR1 MNHEY, CDR2 SMNVEV (reference sequence). The method was immunoSEQ multiplex PCR; TCRdb's version includes in-frame clones alone and lacks a portion of them. The profile shows about 120,000 clones, almost 95% of them singletons. Sample: PBMCs. This rearrangement joins TRBV27 to TRBJ1-6; unclear D gene. The receptor's source is a man at least 80 years old with head and neck cancer. CDR3 sequence: CASTDYNSPLHF. The CDR3 DNA sequence: TGTGCCAGCACCGATTATAATTCACCCCTCCACTTT.